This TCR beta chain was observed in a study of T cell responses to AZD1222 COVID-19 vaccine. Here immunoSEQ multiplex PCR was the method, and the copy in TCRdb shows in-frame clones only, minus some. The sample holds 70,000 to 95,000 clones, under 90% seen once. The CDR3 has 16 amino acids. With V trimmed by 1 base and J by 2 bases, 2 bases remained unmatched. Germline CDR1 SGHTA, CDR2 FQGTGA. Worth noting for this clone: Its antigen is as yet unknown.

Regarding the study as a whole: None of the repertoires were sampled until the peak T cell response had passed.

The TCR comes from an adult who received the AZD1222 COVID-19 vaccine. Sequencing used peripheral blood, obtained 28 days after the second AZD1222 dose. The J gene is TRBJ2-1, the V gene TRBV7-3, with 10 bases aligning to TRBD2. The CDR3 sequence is CASSLIAGGTYNEQFF. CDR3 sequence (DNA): TGTGCCAGCAGCTTAATAGCGGGGGGAACCTACAATGAGCAGTTCTTC.